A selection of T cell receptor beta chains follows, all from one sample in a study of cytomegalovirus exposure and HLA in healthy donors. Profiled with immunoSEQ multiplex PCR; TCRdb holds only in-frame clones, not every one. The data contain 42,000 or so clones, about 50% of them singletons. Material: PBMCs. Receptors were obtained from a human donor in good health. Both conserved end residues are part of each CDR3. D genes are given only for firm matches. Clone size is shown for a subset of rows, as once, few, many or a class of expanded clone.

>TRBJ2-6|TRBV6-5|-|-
TGTGCCAGCAGAACGGTCTCTGGGGCCAACGTCCTGACTTTC
CASRTVSGANVLTF
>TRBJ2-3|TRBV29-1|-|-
TGCAGCGTTGATGGTAGCGGCGATACGCAGTATTTT
CSVDGSGDTQYF
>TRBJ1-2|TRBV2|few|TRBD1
TGTGCCAGCAGTCTAGGGGACAGCTATCTCAACTATGGCTACACCTTC
CASSLGDSYLNYGYTF
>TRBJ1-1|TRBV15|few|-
TGTGCCACCAGCAGAGATGTGCGGACTGAAGCTTTCTTT
CATSRDVRTEAFF
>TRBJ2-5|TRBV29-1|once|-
TGCAGCGTCAGTCGAAGGGGATCCCAAGAGACCCAGTACTTC
CSVSRRGSQETQYF
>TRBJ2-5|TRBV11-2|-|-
TGTGCCAGCAGCCAATGGGGGGGGGCCCAAGAGACCCAGTACTTC
CASSQWGGAQETQYF
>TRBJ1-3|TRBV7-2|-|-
TGTGCCAGCATCGACAGGCCCTCTGGAAACACCATATATTTT
CASIDRPSGNTIYF
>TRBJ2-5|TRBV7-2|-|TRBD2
TGTGCCAGCAGCTGGGGGGGAGGGGACCAGTACTTC
CASSWGGGDQYF
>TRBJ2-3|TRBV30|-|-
TGTGCCTGGAAGGGGTCTCCTAGCGTCTTGGGCACAGATACGCAGTATTTT
CAWKGSPSVLGTDTQYF
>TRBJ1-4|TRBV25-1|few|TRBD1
TGTGCCAGCAGTGGGGACAGGGGGCCCCTCAGGCTGTTTTTT
CASSGDRGPLRLFF
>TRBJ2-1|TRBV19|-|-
TGTGCCAGTAGTGGGGGGACGATGTCCTACAATGAGCAGTTCTTC
CASSGGTMSYNEQFF
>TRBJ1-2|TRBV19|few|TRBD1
TGTGCCAGTAGACCGGGACAGCTCGGGTATGGCTACACCTTC
CASRPGQLGYGYTF
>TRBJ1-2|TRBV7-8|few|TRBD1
TGTGCCAGCAGCTTCGCGACAGGGGAGGATGGCTACACCTTC
CASSFATGEDGYTF
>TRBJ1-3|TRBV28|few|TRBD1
TGTGCCAGCAGCTCAACGGGACAGGGAAACACCATATATTTT
CASSSTGQGNTIYF
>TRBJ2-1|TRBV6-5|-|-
TGTGCCAGCAGTTACCTAGCGTATGAGCAGTTCTTC
CASSYLAYEQFF
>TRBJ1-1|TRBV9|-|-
TGTGCCAGCAGCGATGGACAGCAGAACACTGAAGCTTTCTTT
CASSDGQQNTEAFF
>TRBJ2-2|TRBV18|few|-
TGTGCCAGCTCAACTACTAACACCGGGGAGCTGTTTTTT
CASSTTNTGELFF
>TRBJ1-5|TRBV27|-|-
TGTGCCAGCAGAGTCAGGAACAATCAGCCCCAGCATTTT
CASRVRNNQPQHF
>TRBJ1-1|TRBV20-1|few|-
TGCAGTGCTCAGGACACTGAAGCTTTCTTT
CSAQDTEAFF
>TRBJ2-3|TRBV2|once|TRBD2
TGTGCCAGCAGTGGACTAGCGGACAACACAGATACGCAGTATTTT
CASSGLADNTDTQYF
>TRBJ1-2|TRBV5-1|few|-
TGCGCCAGCAGCTTACGGGGGGTGGACTATGGCTACACCTTC
CASSLRGVDYGYTF
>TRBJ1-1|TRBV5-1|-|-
TGCGCCAGCAGCTTGGGCGGGGGGGGACTTAAGGCTTTCTTT
CASSLGGGGLKAFF
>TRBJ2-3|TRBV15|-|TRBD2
TGTGCCACCAGCAGGGAGCGGGGGGCTCCGAGCACAGATACGCAGTATTTT
CATSRERGAPSTDTQYF
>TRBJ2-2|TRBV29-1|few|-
TGCAGCGTGGGGTGGTCAAGGGGCACCGGGGAGCTGTTTTTT
CSVGWSRGTGELFF
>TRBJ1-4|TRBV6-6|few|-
TGTGCCGGGGGGGGGAGCTTCCATGAGAATGAAAAACTGTTTTTT
CAGGGSFHENEKLFF
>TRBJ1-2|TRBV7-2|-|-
TGTGCCAGCAGCTTAGCCCTTGGACAGAAGGGAGGGTATGGCTACACCTTC
CASSLALGQKGGYGYTF
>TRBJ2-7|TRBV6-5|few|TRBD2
TGTGCCAGCAGTTACGTGACTAGCGGCTCCTACGAGCAGTACTTC
CASSYVTSGSYEQYF
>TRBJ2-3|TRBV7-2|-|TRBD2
TGTGCCAGCAGCTCCGGACTAGCGGGTTCCACAGATACGCAGTATTTT
CASSSGLAGSTDTQYF
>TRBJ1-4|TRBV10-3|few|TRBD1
TGTGCCATCAGTGACGGACAGGGAAATGAAAAACTGTTTTTT
CAISDGQGNEKLFF
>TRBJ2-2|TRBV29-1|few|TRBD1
TGCAGCGTGGCAAAACAGGGGTCCGGGGAGCTGTTTTTT
CSVAKQGSGELFF
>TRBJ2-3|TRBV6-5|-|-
TGTGCCAGCAGCCGAAGCCCAGATACGCAGTATTTT
CASSRSPDTQYF
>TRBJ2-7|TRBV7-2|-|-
TGTGCCAGCAGCTTAAGTGCAGGGGCAGGCTACGAGCAGTACTTC
CASSLSAGAGYEQYF
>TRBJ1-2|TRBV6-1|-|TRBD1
TGTGCCAGCAGTGAAGTTGAGGGGACAGGGGGTCATGGCTACACCTTC
CASSEVEGTGGHGYTF
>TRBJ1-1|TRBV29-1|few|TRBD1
TGCAGCGTGGGACAGGGTCGCGATCACACTGAAGCTTTCTTT
CSVGQGRDHTEAFF
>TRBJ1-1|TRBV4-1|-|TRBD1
TGCGCCAGCAGCCAAGGGAAGGCTACAGGGGTTAACACTGAAGCTTTCTTT
CASSQGKATGVNTEAFF
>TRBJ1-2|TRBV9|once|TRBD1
TGTGCCAGCAGCCCACAGGGGGCATTTGATGGCTACACCTTC
CASSPQGAFDGYTF
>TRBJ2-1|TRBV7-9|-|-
TGTGCCAGCAGCTACCCGGGGAATGAGCAGTTCTTC
CASSYPGNEQFF
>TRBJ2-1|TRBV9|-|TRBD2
TGTGCCAGCAGCGTACACCCGGGACTAGCGGAATACAATGAGCAGTTCTTC
CASSVHPGLAEYNEQFF